One and the same sample provided the 24 T cell receptor beta chains below, sequenced in a study of T-cell memory formation after mild COVID-19. TCRdb re-called the 5' RACE reads through MiXCR, storing one row per CDR3 protein. Of around 160,000 distinct CDR3 sequences listed, roughly 12% are singletons. Input material: PBMCs or a T cell subset sorted from them (not recorded which). The origin of the receptors is a man younger than 35 who had mild COVID-19 (a few samples of this study predate the infection). Cell type and time point are not known.

This clonotype has ten or more counts. CDR3: CASSSTGSHEQYF. The CDR3 region has the DNA TGTGCCAGCAGTTCGACAGGGTCCCACGAGCAGTACTTC. The rearrangement links TRBV4-2 to TRBJ2-7; 7 bases align to TRBD1. Germline V gene lookup returns CDR1 LGHNA and CDR2 YNFKEQ. V was pared by 6 bases and J by 5 bases, with 7 bases of the junction left unmatched. The CDR3 is made up of 13 amino acids.

Concerning this clonotype itself: This could be a read error, since a much larger clone is one nucleotide away. The chain employs TRBV5-6 and TRBJ2-2; D is unclear. Germline CDR1 SGHDT, CDR2 YYEEEE. V lost 0 bases to trimming and J lost 7 bases, with 13 bases between them. CDR3 length: 15 residues. The CDR3 bases are TGTGCCAGCAGCTTGGCCATTCTGGGTCACGGGGAGCTGTTTTTT. Protein: CASSLAILGHGELFF. Using reference TRBV5-6 and TRBJ2-2 for the parts outside the CDR3, the full variable domain is DAGVTQSPTHLIKTRGQQVTLRCSPKSGHDTVSWYQQALGQGPQFIFQYYEEEERQRGNFPDRFSGHQFPNYSSELNVNALLLGDSALYLCASSLAILGHGELFFGEGSRLTVL.

This clonotype was seen only a few times. In nucleotides, the CDR3 is TGCAGTGCTAATAGCCGTACAGATACGCAGTATTTT. Encoded protein: CSANSRTDTQYF. V and J are TRBV20-1 and TRBJ2-3; D is unclear. V lost 4 bases and J 3 bases, leaving 8 bases between the germline ends. This CDR3 has 12 residues. Germline V gene lookup returns CDR1 DFQATT and CDR2 SNEGSKA (reference sequence).

The chain couples TRBV6-2 or TRBV6-3 to TRBJ2-2, with 7 bases fitting TRBD1. V was clipped by 7 bases and J by 6 bases; unmatched bases: 17. CDR3 size: 17 residues. Per the germline V gene, CDR1 is MNHEY and CDR2 is SVGEGT. CDR3 DNA: TGTGCCAGCACCCCAGCCCCCAGGGGGAATTGGGCCGGGGAGCTGTTTTTT. Residues: CASTPAPRGNWAGELFF.

This sequence joins TRBV2 and TRBJ2-3; 9 nucleotides align to TRBD1. J was trimmed by 3 bases and V by 8 bases; bases with no gene match: 6. The CDR3 covers 14 residues. From germline, CDR1 is SNHLY and CDR2 FYNNEI. The CDR3 sequence is CASARDRETDTQYF. For the CDR3, the DNA is TGTGCCAGCGCCCGGGACAGGGAAACAGATACGCAGTATTTT.

This clonotype has a handful of counts. The chain has TRBV5-1 and TRBJ2-1, with 8 nucleotides matching TRBD1. This CDR3 is 14 amino acids long. V dropped 4 bases and J dropped 4; count of bases not matched to a gene: 4. The germline V gene encodes CDR1 SGHRS and CDR2 YFSETQ. CDR3 nucleotide sequence: TGCGCCAGCAGCCGGACAGGGAATTACAATGAGCAGTTCTTC. It is translated as CASSRTGNYNEQFF.

This clonotype was counted between two and nine times. The chain uses TRBV7-6 and TRBJ2-7, with TRBD1 matching 7 bases. Losses at the gene ends were 5 bases for V and 6 bases for J; bases not matched to a gene: 13. Germline V gene sequence: CDR1 SGHVS, CDR2 FNYEAQ. This CDR3 has 15 residues. In DNA form, the CDR3 reads TGTGCCAGCAGCAGGATGAGGGGGCTCCAATCCGAGCAGTACTTC. It is translated as CASSRMRGLQSEQYF.

The chain uses TRBV4-2 and TRBJ2-1, with D possibly TRBD2 on 6 matching bases. Trimming removed 1 base at V and 5 bases at J, with 21 bases between. The CDR3 is 18 amino acids. CDR1 LGHNA and CDR2 YNFKEQ come from the germline V gene. CDR3 region: CASSQVGRGIIRNNEQFF. For the CDR3, the DNA is TGTGCCAGCAGCCAAGTTGGCCGGGGGATCATCCGGAACAATGAGCAGTTCTTC.

This clonotype was recorded many times. The CDR3 DNA is TGCAGTGCTAGAGATGTTCGCAGGGGAACTAATGAAAAACTGTTTTTT. Translated: CSARDVRRGTNEKLFF. The rearrangement uses TRBV20-1 and TRBJ1-4, with TRBD1 as a possible D gene (6 bases). There are 16 residues in the CDR3. The V and J ends lost 0 bases and 1 base respectively, with 12 bases between them. Germline values: CDR1 DFQATT, CDR2 SNEGSKA (reference sequence).

This clonotype came up many times. The J gene is TRBJ2-3, the V gene TRBV12-3 or TRBV12-4; TRBD2 aligns across 8 bases. With V trimmed by 6 bases and J by 6 bases, 11 bases remained unmatched. CDR3 size: 15 residues. DNA for the CDR3: TGTGCCAGCAGCATAGCGGGGACTCTCACCGATACGCAGTATTTT. This codes for CASSIAGTLTDTQYF.

This clonotype was recorded many times. The V gene is TRBV11-2, the J gene TRBJ2-3; 13 nucleotides match TRBD2. Germline CDR1 and CDR2: SGHAT and FQNNGV. The CDR3 runs 16 residues. Unmatched junction bases numbered 5, after V lost 4 bases and J lost 4 bases. For the CDR3, the DNA is TGTGCCAGCAGCTCTCGACTAGCGGGGGGAGCAGATACGCAGTATTTT. Encoded protein: CASSSRLAGGADTQYF.

This clonotype appeared many times. The chain uses TRBV5-1 and TRBJ1-2; 7 bases map to TRBD1. CDR3 length: 14 residues. The germline V gene encodes CDR1 SGHRS and CDR2 YFSETQ. V shed 2 bases and J 4 bases; nucleotides not matched to a gene: 5. The CDR3 DNA reads TGCGCCAGCAGCTTAGGTACAGGGGCCTATGGCTACACCTTC. Residues: CASSLGTGAYGYTF.

This clonotype came up a few times. The V call is TRBV9, the J call TRBJ1-6; D is uncertain. Germline lookup yields CDR1 SGDLS and CDR2 YYNGEE. CDR3 length: 13 amino acids. V shed 4 bases and J shed 11 bases, with 13 bases lying between them. DNA of the CDR3: TGTGCCAGCAGCCCAGAACAGTTTACACCCCTCCACTTT. Protein sequence: CASSPEQFTPLHF.

The gene calls are TRBV9 and TRBJ2-1; D is possibly TRBD1 (6 bases). Germline-derived CDR1 and CDR2 are SGDLS and YYNGEE. Between the trimmed V and J ends, which lost 0 bases and 7 bases, there was a span of 14 bases. The CDR3 extends over 15 amino acids. CDR3 in DNA: TGTGCCAGCAGCGTAGGGAACACAGGGACGAATGAGCAGTTCTTC. Its translation is CASSVGNTGTNEQFF.

The rearrangement joins TRBV20-1 to TRBJ2-5; TRBD2 might be the D (7 bases). The V end lost 6 bases, the J end lost 3 bases, and 20 bases lay between the germline ends. This CDR3 is 15 amino acids long. Germline CDR1 reads DFQATT; CDR2 reads SNEGSKA (reference sequence). CDR3: CSAVIPGGPKETQYF. DNA of the CDR3: TGCAGTGCCGTAATCCCCGGGGGGCCGAAAGAGACCCAGTACTTC.

As concerns this clonotype: Its ends do not fully match the called genes, so a read error is possible. J is TRBJ1-1 and V is TRBV12-3 or TRBV12-4; D is undetermined. The CDR3 covers 15 residues. CDR3 sequence: CATSRRVGGNTEAFF. DNA of the CDR3: TGTGCCACCAGTCGAAGAGTGGGAGGGAACACTGAAGCTTTCTTT.

This clonotype was seen more than once but under ten times. V and J are TRBV7-3 and TRBJ1-1; 11 bases line up with TRBD1. The junction had 4 bases not matched to a gene; V was cut back by 2 bases and J by 5 bases. CDR1 and CDR2 (germline): SGHTA, FQGTGA. This CDR3 has 15 residues. This CDR3 is CASSLGQGAYTEAFF. The CDR3 DNA follows: TGTGCCAGCAGCTTAGGACAGGGGGCATATACTGAAGCTTTCTTT.

This clonotype has a handful of counts. The rearrangement uses TRBV20-1 and TRBJ2-3; D ambiguous. This CDR3 is built from 14 residues. Between the trimmed V and J ends, which lost 1 base and 3 bases, there was a span of 11 bases. Germline CDR1 and CDR2: DFQATT and SNEGSKA (reference sequence). The CDR3 reads CSARVLPETDTQYF. CDR3 DNA: TGCAGTGCTAGAGTTCTTCCGGAGACAGATACGCAGTATTTT.

The chain employs TRBV7-9 and TRBJ1-1; TRBD1 aligns across 9 bases. Germline CDR1 and CDR2: SEHNR and FQNEAQ (reference sequence). Trimming removed 5 bases from V and 3 bases from J; junction bases left unmatched: 4. The CDR3 has 14 amino acids. The CDR3 loop reads CASSNRDRDTEAFF. The CDR3, as DNA: TGTGCCAGCAGCAACCGGGACAGGGACACTGAAGCTTTCTTT.

The chain carries TRBV2 and TRBJ1-5, with 7 bases fitting TRBD1. V shed 6 bases, J shed 0 bases, and the junction held 2 bases outside the gene matches. CDR1 is SNHLY and CDR2 is FYNNEI in the germline V gene. This CDR3 has 14 amino acids. CDR3 in DNA: TGTGCCAGCAGCCGACAGGGTAGCAATCAGCCCCAGCATTTT. Protein product: CASSRQGSNQPQHF.

This clonotype came up a few times. The gene calls are TRBV5-1 and TRBJ2-1; 8 bases line up with TRBD2. Losses at the gene ends were 2 bases for V and 6 bases for J; bases not matched to a gene: 7. CDR3 length: 15 amino acids. CDR1 SGHRS and CDR2 YFSETQ come from the germline V gene. CDR3 in amino acids: CASSFTPAGGNEQFF. The CDR3 nucleotides read TGCGCCAGCAGCTTTACCCCCGCGGGGGGCAATGAGCAGTTCTTC.

The chain employs TRBV6-5 and TRBJ2-7; D is ambiguous. The CDR3 has 13 amino acids. Germline V lookup: CDR1 MNHEY, CDR2 SVGAGI. V shed 5 bases and J shed 4 bases, with 12 bases lying between them. CDR3 amino acids: CASSKPASYEQYF. In DNA, the CDR3 is TGTGCCAGCAGTAAGCCGGCCAGTTACGAGCAGTACTTC.

The V and J genes are TRBV6-5 and TRBJ2-2, with D possibly matching TRBD1 (6 bases). The V and J ends lost 6 bases and 6 bases respectively, with 14 bases between them. Germline CDR1 reads MNHEY; CDR2 reads SVGAGI. This CDR3 has 14 amino acids. The CDR3 DNA sequence: TGTGCCAGCAGCAAGACCCCAGGGGCCGGGGAGCTGTTTTTT. This sequence encodes CASSKTPGAGELFF.

The rearrangement joins TRBV6-2 or TRBV6-3 to TRBJ1-1; a weak D match, TRBD1 (5 bases). The CDR3 has 12 amino acids. V was cut by 6 bases and J by 5 bases, with 10 bases left in between. Germline CDR1 and CDR2: MNHEY and SVGEGT. The CDR3 spells CASSDSKTEAFF. The DNA of the CDR3 is TGTGCCAGCAGCGACAGTAAAACTGAAGCTTTCTTT.